This T cell receptor (beta chain) was observed in a study of identical twins. In TCRdb, the 5' RACE reads were re-called with MiXCR into one record per CDR3 protein. Seen here are about 690,000 distinct CDR3 sequences, 21% observed once, and the top ten hold more than 4%. Trimming left V 2 bases short and J 2 bases short, with 9 bases between. CDR3 length: 13 amino acids. Germline V gene lookup returns CDR1 DFQATT and CDR2 SNEGSKA (reference sequence). The table lists this clonotype with a few counts. These records were also assigned to another study, of T cells expressing NK-cell markers.

The chain carries TRBV20-1 and TRBJ2-5, with D unclear. This TCR came from a woman younger than 35 in good health. Material for sequencing was PBMCs. This CDR3 reads CSARHSLQETQYF. The DNA of the CDR3 is TGCAGTGCTAGACACAGCTTACAAGAGACCCAGTACTTC.